The text below deals with one T cell receptor (beta chain). The data originate from a study of cytomegalovirus exposure and HLA in healthy donors. Sequencing used immunoSEQ multiplex PCR; TCRdb keeps in-frame clones, though not all of them. The sample holds over 200,000 clones, almost 90% seen once. This sequence was found in a young woman in good health and CMV-seronegative. What was sequenced was PBMCs.

CDR3 in DNA: TGTGCCAGCAGTGAAGGTTTCCGACTAGCCATTTACGCAGATACGCAGTATTTT. Its translation is CASSEGFRLAIYADTQYF. This chain links TRBV6-1 with TRBJ2-3; 7 bases line up with TRBD2. This CDR3 has 18 residues. Per germline, CDR1 MNHNS and CDR2 SASEGT. The ends lost 1 base at V and 4 bases at J; junction bases unmatched: 14.